This TCR beta chain was captured in a study of cytotoxic CD8 clonotypes in ibrutinib-treated CLL. The wider study: A median 12 months of treatment, range 6 to 36, preceded the collection of response samples. Study-level points and caveats: A difference in sampling times existed between sustained-remission and progressing patients.

As regards this clone: Its antigen is not identified.

Data came from immunoSEQ multiplex PCR; TCRdb stores just in-frame clones and leaves some out. Of about 76,000 clones detected, around 83% appear once; the ten largest clones hold less than 6.5%. This CDR3 spans 14 amino acids. V was shortened by 4 bases and J by 4 bases, with 11 bases between the two germline ends. CDR1 SGDLS and CDR2 YYNGEE come from the germline V gene. This TCR was sampled from a human donor with chronic lymphocytic leukemia. This specimen consisted of PBMCs, obtained before ibrutinib treatment. The chain employs TRBV9 and TRBJ2-2; a possible D gene is TRBD2 (5 bases). CDR3 in amino acids: CASSSRTLTGELFF. For the CDR3, the DNA is TGTGCCAGCAGCTCCCGGACTCTCACCGGGGAGCTGTTTTTT. Together with reference TRBV9 and TRBJ2-2, the CDR3 gives the full variable domain: DSGVTQTPKHLITATGQRVTLRCSPRSGDLSVYWYQQSLDQGLQFLIQYYNGEERAKGNILERFSAQQFPDLHSELNLSSLELGDSALYFCASSSRTLTGELFFGEGSRLTVL.